The next 18 T cell receptor beta chains were all read from a single sample in a study of blood T cells in healthy people across ages. It was with a sample-barcoded 5' primer and a J-beta primer mix that a second PCR of roughly 7 to 12 cycles was run. MiXCR, run by TCRdb on the 5' RACE reads, gives a single entry per CDR3 protein. The sample shows about 1.8 million distinct CDR3 sequences, around half of them seen only once. Sequences were obtained from blood. The source is a woman aged 40-49 years in good health.

The chain joins TRBV6-2 or TRBV6-3 to TRBJ1-2; TRBD1 matches at 7 bases. V was pared by 10 bases and J by 5 bases, with 19 bases of the junction left unmatched. Germline V lookup: CDR1 MNHEY, CDR2 SVGEGT. CDR3 length: 16 residues. Here the CDR3 reads CATLPGQLGLWYGYTF. For the CDR3, the DNA is TGTGCCACACTTCCGGGACAGCTGGGATTGTGGTATGGCTACACCTTC.

This chain links TRBV7-2 with TRBJ2-1; weak D call: TRBD2 (5 bases). Trimming took 5 bases from V and 1 from J, leaving 21 bases between them. Germline CDR1 is SGHTA and CDR2 is FQGNSA. The CDR3 covers 18 residues. Here the CDR3 reads CASSGGGQLGGSYNEQFF. DNA for the CDR3: TGTGCCAGCAGCGGAGGCGGCCAGCTGGGTGGATCCTACAATGAGCAGTTCTTC.

This clonotype was recorded a few times. The V gene is TRBV7-2, the J gene TRBJ2-7, with D perhaps matching TRBD2 (5 bases). The CDR3 has 13 residues. V lost 0 bases to trimming and J lost 7 bases, with 10 bases between them. Germline loops: CDR1 SGHTA, CDR2 FQGNSA. The CDR3 DNA reads TGTGCCAGCAGCTTAGCCGATTCGGGGGAGCAGTACTTC. Translated, it gives CASSLADSGEQYF.

The chain recombines TRBV7-2 with TRBJ2-7, with 10 bases fitting TRBD1. This CDR3 spans 14 amino acids. Germline CDR1 SGHTA, CDR2 FQGNSA. The trim removed 6 bases at V and 10 bases at J, leaving 12 bases unmatched. The CDR3 DNA reads TGTGCCAGCAGGCGGGGACAGGGGTTGTTAACCCAGTACTTC. Its protein product is CASRRGQGLLTQYF.

The chain combines TRBV6-2 or TRBV6-3 with TRBJ2-1; 8 bases map to TRBD1. Germline trimming cut 7 bases from V and 9 bases from J; bases unmatched to any gene: 17. The CDR3 has 16 amino acids. Germline V gene data show CDR1 as MNHEY and CDR2 as SVGEGT. The CDR3 loop is CASTLSGTGLRGEQFF. Written as DNA, the CDR3 is TGTGCCAGCACCCTCTCGGGGACAGGTCTACGGGGTGAGCAGTTCTTC.

This clonotype was seen more than once but under ten times. The chain joins TRBV28 to TRBJ2-7; TRBD1 aligns across 9 bases. This CDR3 region has 16 residues. With 6 bases clipped from V and 4 bases from J, the junction kept 13 bases outside the gene matches. Germline CDR1 and CDR2: MDHEN and SYDVKM. CDR3 nucleotide sequence: TGTGCCAGCAGGCCTCCCACCGGGACAGGGTGGTACGAGCAGTACTTC. It encodes CASRPPTGTGWYEQYF.

The genes are TRBV4-1 and TRBJ2-5; TRBD2 might be the D (5 bases). There are 16 residues in the CDR3. Germline V gene lookup returns CDR1 MGHRA and CDR2 YSYEKL. Trimming removed 1 base from V and 1 base from J, with 13 bases in between. The CDR3 region has the DNA TGCGCCAGCAGCCAAGGAGTAGCGCCCGTCCAAGAGACCCAGTACTTC. It codes for CASSQGVAPVQETQYF.

This sequence joins TRBV7-2 and TRBJ2-5; a possible D gene is TRBD2 (6 bases). Per the germline V gene, CDR1 is SGHTA and CDR2 is FQGNSA. The CDR3 runs to 17 residues. Trimming cost V 5 bases and J 11 bases, with 30 bases left between them. The CDR3 DNA reads as TGTGCCAGCAGCCCACAGTCCTTTGTCAGCTCGGGGGATGAGCAGTACTTC. Translating gives CASSPQSFVSSGDEQYF.

The chain recombines TRBV29-1 with TRBJ2-1; D unresolved. Germline V gene sequence: CDR1 SQVTM, CDR2 ANQGSEA. This CDR3 has 12 amino acids. Trimming removed 7 bases at V and 8 bases at J, with 15 bases between. The CDR3: CSGLAHPHEQFF. The CDR3 region has the DNA TGCAGCGGGCTGGCCCATCCCCATGAGCAGTTCTTC.

The sample holds one count of this clonotype. The rearrangement links TRBV7-8 to TRBJ2-4, with no clear D. The DNA matches TRBJ2-7 better at its end, which makes the J call doubtful. In germline, CDR1 is SGHVS, CDR2 FQNEAQ. CDR3 length: 14 residues. CDR3 region: CASSLVALAYEQYF. CDR3 DNA: TGTGCCAGCAGCTTAGTTGCGCTAGCCTACGAGCAGTACTTC.

This chain joins TRBV5-1 and TRBJ2-7; 7 bases fit TRBD1. V trimming: 4 bases; J trimming: 1 base; junction bases outside the gene matches: 11. Germline CDR1 and CDR2: SGHRS and YFSETQ. The CDR3 contains 16 residues. CDR3 sequence reads: CASSPNPDRRSYEQYF. The CDR3 region has the DNA TGCGCCAGCAGCCCAAACCCGGACAGGAGATCCTACGAGCAGTACTTC.

The V and J genes are TRBV20-1 and TRBJ1-5; D remains ambiguous. The CDR3 has 14 residues. The V and J ends lost 3 bases and 0 bases respectively, with 9 bases between them. The germline V gene encodes CDR1 DFQATT and CDR2 SNEGSKA (reference sequence). The CDR3 nucleotides read TGCAGTGCTAGCCCTGTGGCTAGCAATCAGCCCCAGCATTTT. This translates into CSASPVASNQPQHF.

This clonotype was counted only a few times. The chain couples TRBV14 to TRBJ2-1; the match to TRBD1 covers 10 bases. Germline assignment: CDR1 SGHDN and CDR2 FVKESK. The CDR3 length is 15 residues. V lost 3 bases to trimming and J lost 4 bases; unmatched junction nucleotides: 3. CDR3 residues: CASSHGQGGYNEQFF. In DNA form, the CDR3 reads TGTGCCAGCAGCCACGGACAGGGGGGGTACAATGAGCAGTTCTTC. Supplemented by reference TRBV14 and TRBJ2-1, the full variable domain reads EAGVTQFPSHSVIEKGQTVTLRCDPISGHDNLYWYRRVMGKEIKFLLHFVKESKQDESGMPNNRFLAERTGGTYSTLKVQPAELEDSGVYFCASSHGQGGYNEQFFGPGTRLTVL.

This clonotype came up a few times. The J gene is TRBJ2-1, the V gene TRBV6-5; perhaps TRBD2 as D (7 bases). The CDR3 is 15 residues long. V dropped 4 bases and J dropped 2 bases, with 12 bases sitting between them. CDR1 is MNHEY and CDR2 is SVGAGI in the germline V gene. The CDR3: CASSSGGHPYNEQFF. The CDR3 region has the DNA TGTGCCAGCAGTTCGGGGGGCCACCCCTACAATGAGCAGTTCTTC.

The J gene is TRBJ1-5, the V gene TRBV7-2; no firm D call. CDR3 size: 13 residues. Trimming took 5 bases from V and 4 from J, leaving 9 bases between them. Germline values: CDR1 SGHTA, CDR2 FQGNSA. The CDR3 DNA reads TGTGCCAGCAGCCAATATTTTAATCAGCCCCAGCATTTT. As protein: CASSQYFNQPQHF.

The chain combines TRBV20-1 with TRBJ2-5, with TRBD2 matching over 9 bases. J was trimmed by 5 bases and V by 6 bases; bases with no gene match: 7. This CDR3 contains 13 residues. Germline CDR1 reads DFQATT; CDR2 reads SNEGSKA (reference sequence). CDR3: CSAPRGGSETQYF. The DNA for the CDR3 is TGCAGTGCCCCGCGGGGGGGAAGCGAGACCCAGTACTTC.

This clonotype was observed at least ten times. V gene TRBV28 combines with J gene TRBJ2-7; D might be TRBD1 (6 bases). The CDR3 contains 13 residues. V was trimmed by 3 bases and J by 6 bases, leaving 12 bases between them. Germline V gene sequence: CDR1 MDHEN, CDR2 SYDVKM. CDR3: CASSFGGVGEQYF. The CDR3, as DNA: TGTGCCAGCAGTTTTGGGGGCGTAGGCGAGCAGTACTTC.

This clonotype was counted many times. This chain connects TRBV7-9 to TRBJ2-5; D gene unclear. Deletions cut 1 base from V and 1 base from J, with 4 bases between. The CDR3 contains 13 residues. CDR1 is SEHNR and CDR2 is FQNEAQ in the germline V gene (reference sequence). The CDR3 region is CASSLEIQETQYF. In DNA form, the CDR3 reads TGTGCCAGCAGCTTAGAGATCCAAGAGACCCAGTACTTC.